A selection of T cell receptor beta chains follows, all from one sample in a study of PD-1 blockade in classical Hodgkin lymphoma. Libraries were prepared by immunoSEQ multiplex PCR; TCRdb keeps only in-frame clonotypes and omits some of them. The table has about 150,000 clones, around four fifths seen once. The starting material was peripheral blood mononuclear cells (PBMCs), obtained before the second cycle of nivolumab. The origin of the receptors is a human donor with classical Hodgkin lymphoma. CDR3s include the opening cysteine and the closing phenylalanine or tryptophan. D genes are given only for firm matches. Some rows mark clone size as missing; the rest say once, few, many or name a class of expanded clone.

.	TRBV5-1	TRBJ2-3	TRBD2	TGCGCCAGCAGCCCCCCACCGGGACTAGCAACAGATACGCAGTATTTT	CASSPPPGLATDTQYF
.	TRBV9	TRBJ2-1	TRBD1	TGTGCCAGCAGCGTGTCGACAGGGGGCTACAATGAGCAGTTCTTC	CASSVSTGGYNEQFF
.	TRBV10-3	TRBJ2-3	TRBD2	TGTGCCATCAGTGAACCTAGCGGGGTTAGCACAGATACGCAGTATTTT	CAISEPSGVSTDTQYF
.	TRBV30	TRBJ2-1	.	TGTGCCTGGAGTTGGGGGTCGTACAATGAGCAGTTCTTC	CAWSWGSYNEQFF
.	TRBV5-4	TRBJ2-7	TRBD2	TGTGCCAGCAGCTTGCTAGCGGGGGGGCGGTACGAGCAGTACTTC	CASSLLAGGRYEQYF
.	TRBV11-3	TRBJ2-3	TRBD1	TGTGCCAGCAGCTTAGTGACAGGGGCCCGCACAGATACGCAGTATTTT	CASSLVTGARTDTQYF
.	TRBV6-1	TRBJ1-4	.	TGTGCCAGCGGGGGCTTGAAACTGTTTTTT	CASGGLKLFF
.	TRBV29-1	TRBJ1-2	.	TGCAGCGTTGAAGGGCAGCCTAACTATGGCTACACCTTC	CSVEGQPNYGYTF
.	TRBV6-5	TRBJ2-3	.	TGTGCCAGCAGACTACTTTCGGGGATGACAGATACGCAGTATTTT	CASRLLSGMTDTQYF
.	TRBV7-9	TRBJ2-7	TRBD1	TGTGCCAGCAGCTCCTGGACAGGGTCCTACGAGCAGTACTTC	CASSSWTGSYEQYF
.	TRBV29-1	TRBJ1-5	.	TGCAGCGTTGGACAGGTGGATCAGCCCCAGCATTTT	CSVGQVDQPQHF
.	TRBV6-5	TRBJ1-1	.	TGTGCCAGCAGTCCCCGGCGGGGAAGCACTGAAGCTTTCTTT	CASSPRRGSTEAFF
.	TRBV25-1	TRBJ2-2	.	TGTGCCAGCAGTGAATTGGCAACTACGAACACCGGGGAGCTGTTTTTT	CASSELATTNTGELFF
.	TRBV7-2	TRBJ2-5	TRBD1	TGTGCCAGCAGCGAAACAGGGGGCGGGGAGACCCAGTACTTC	CASSETGGGETQYF
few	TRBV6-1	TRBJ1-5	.	TGTGCCAGCAGTACGAGGGACCAGCCCCAGCATTTT	CASSTRDQPQHF
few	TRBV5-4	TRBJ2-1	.	TGTGCCAGCAGCTTGGTTGGGGCCGGCAATGAGCAGTTCTTC	CASSLVGAGNEQFF
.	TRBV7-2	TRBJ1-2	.	TGTGCCAGCAGCTCCGGGGGGGTGGGCTACACCTTC	CASSSGGVGYTF